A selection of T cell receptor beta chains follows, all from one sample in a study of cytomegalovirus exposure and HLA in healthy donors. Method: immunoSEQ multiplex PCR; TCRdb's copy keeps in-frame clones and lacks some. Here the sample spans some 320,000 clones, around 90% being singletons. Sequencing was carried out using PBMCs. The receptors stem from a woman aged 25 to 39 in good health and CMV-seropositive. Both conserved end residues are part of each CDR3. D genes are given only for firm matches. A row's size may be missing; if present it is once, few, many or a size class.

CDR3 protein: CASTTGFEQYF
CDR3 DNA: TGTGCCAGCACGACAGGTTTCGAGCAGTACTTC
V gene: TRBV2
clone size: .
D gene: .
J gene: TRBJ2-7

CDR3 protein: CASSLGRGSHNEQFF
CDR3 DNA: TGCGCCAGCAGCTTGGGTAGGGGCTCACACAATGAGCAGTTCTTC
V gene: TRBV5-1
clone size: .
D gene: .
J gene: TRBJ2-1

CDR3 protein: CAWRLQGNYGYTF
CDR3 DNA: TGTGCCTGGAGACTACAGGGGAACTATGGCTACACCTTC
V gene: TRBV30
clone size: .
D gene: TRBD1
J gene: TRBJ1-2

CDR3 protein: CASSEMDLDTQYF
CDR3 DNA: TGCGCCAGCAGTGAAATGGACTTGGATACGCAGTATTTT
V gene: TRBV10-1
clone size: .
D gene: .
J gene: TRBJ2-3

CDR3 protein: CASSQGPGQPQHF
CDR3 DNA: TGCGCCAGCAGCCAAGGGCCGGGTCAGCCCCAGCATTTT
V gene: TRBV4-3
clone size: .
D gene: .
J gene: TRBJ1-5

CDR3 protein: CASRETGAVDTQYF
CDR3 DNA: TGTGCCAGCAGAGAAACAGGGGCGGTAGATACGCAGTATTTT
V gene: TRBV27
clone size: .
D gene: TRBD1
J gene: TRBJ2-3

CDR3 protein: CASSPIHRETQYF
CDR3 DNA: TGTGCCAGCAGCCCCATACACCGGGAGACCCAGTACTTC
V gene: TRBV7-3
clone size: .
D gene: .
J gene: TRBJ2-5

CDR3 protein: CASSETSGGVNTGELFF
CDR3 DNA: TGTGCCAGCAGTGAGACTAGCGGGGGGGTTAACACCGGGGAGCTGTTTTTT
V gene: TRBV6-1
clone size: .
D gene: TRBD2
J gene: TRBJ2-2

CDR3 protein: CATSLKSGANVLTF
CDR3 DNA: TGTGCCACCAGCCTAAAATCTGGGGCCAACGTCCTGACTTTC
V gene: TRBV6-1
clone size: .
D gene: .
J gene: TRBJ2-6

CDR3 protein: CASSPPDGPTNEKLFF
CDR3 DNA: TGTGCCAGCAGCCCCCCGGACGGTCCAACTAATGAAAAACTGTTTTTT
V gene: TRBV7-9
clone size: .
D gene: .
J gene: TRBJ1-4

CDR3 protein: CAWSVRTGKEKLFF
CDR3 DNA: TGTGCCTGGAGTGTGAGGACAGGGAAGGAAAAACTGTTTTTT
V gene: TRBV30
clone size: .
D gene: TRBD1
J gene: TRBJ1-4

CDR3 protein: CASSRQGVHQPQHF
CDR3 DNA: TGTGCCAGCAGCCGACAGGGGGTGCATCAGCCCCAGCATTTT
V gene: TRBV6-5
clone size: .
D gene: TRBD1
J gene: TRBJ1-5

CDR3 protein: CASSGRDPGELFF
CDR3 DNA: TGTGCCAGCAGCGGACGGGACCCCGGGGAGCTGTTTTTT
V gene: TRBV11-3
clone size: many
D gene: .
J gene: TRBJ2-2

CDR3 protein: CASSEFGQIQETQYF
CDR3 DNA: TGTGCCAGCAGTGAATTTGGGCAGATCCAAGAGACCCAGTACTTC
V gene: TRBV2
clone size: .
D gene: .
J gene: TRBJ2-5

CDR3 protein: CASSTQQGANRGYTF
CDR3 DNA: TGCGCCAGCAGCACCCAACAGGGGGCGAATAGAGGCTACACCTTC
V gene: TRBV5-1
clone size: .
D gene: TRBD1
J gene: TRBJ1-2

CDR3 protein: CASSQVLEVQETQYF
CDR3 DNA: TGTGCCAGCAGCCAAGTTCTGGAGGTCCAAGAGACCCAGTACTTC
V gene: TRBV4-2
clone size: .
D gene: .
J gene: TRBJ2-5

CDR3 protein: CAIRGTRERDGYTF
CDR3 DNA: TGTGCCATCAGGGGAACTAGGGAGAGGGATGGCTACACCTTC
V gene: TRBV10-3
clone size: .
D gene: .
J gene: TRBJ1-2

CDR3 protein: CASSPLLASSSYEQYF
CDR3 DNA: TGTGCCAGCTCACCACTTCTCGCTAGTAGCTCCTACGAGCAGTACTTC
V gene: TRBV18
clone size: .
D gene: .
J gene: TRBJ2-7

CDR3 protein: CATYGQGGYTEAFF
CDR3 DNA: TGTGCCACCTATGGACAGGGTGGGTACACTGAAGCTTTCTTT
V gene: TRBV27
clone size: .
D gene: TRBD1
J gene: TRBJ1-1

CDR3 protein: CASSPMEAGGSGNTIYF
CDR3 DNA: TGTGCCAGCTCACCGATGGAGGCAGGGGGCTCTGGAAACACCATATATTTT
V gene: TRBV18
clone size: .
D gene: TRBD1
J gene: TRBJ1-3

CDR3 protein: CATSRDLARAPYNEQFF
CDR3 DNA: TGTGCCACCAGCAGAGATCTTGCCAGGGCCCCATACAATGAGCAGTTCTTC
V gene: TRBV15
clone size: once
D gene: .
J gene: TRBJ2-1

CDR3 protein: CASSPLAGGPGELFF
CDR3 DNA: TGTGCCAGCAGCCCTTTAGCGGGGGGGCCCGGGGAGCTGTTTTTT
V gene: TRBV27
clone size: .
D gene: TRBD2
J gene: TRBJ2-2

CDR3 protein: CASSLVFASSYEQYF
CDR3 DNA: TGTGCCAGCAGCTTAGTATTTGCTAGCTCCTACGAGCAGTACTTC
V gene: TRBV7-8
clone size: .
D gene: .
J gene: TRBJ2-7

CDR3 protein: CASSQSRDSYNEQFF
CDR3 DNA: TGTGCCAGCAGCCAATCCAGGGACTCCTACAATGAGCAGTTCTTC
V gene: TRBV14
clone size: .
D gene: .
J gene: TRBJ2-1

CDR3 protein: CASSARAGQPNTEAFF
CDR3 DNA: TGTGCCAGCAGCGCCCGCGCGGGACAGCCGAACACTGAAGCTTTCTTT
V gene: TRBV9
clone size: .
D gene: TRBD1
J gene: TRBJ1-1

CDR3 protein: CASSLARSGATNEKLFF
CDR3 DNA: TGTGCCAGCAGCTTAGCCCGGAGCGGGGCAACTAATGAAAAACTGTTTTTT
V gene: TRBV7-8
clone size: .
D gene: .
J gene: TRBJ1-4

CDR3 protein: CASSVGTLGTGRSYSYGYTF
CDR3 DNA: TGTGCCAGCAGTGTCGGAACCCTCGGGACAGGGAGATCGTATAGCTATGGCTACACCTTC
V gene: TRBV28
clone size: .
D gene: TRBD1
J gene: TRBJ1-2

CDR3 protein: CSVEGGTASYEQYF
CDR3 DNA: TGCAGCGTTGAAGGGGGGACAGCGTCCTACGAGCAGTACTTC
V gene: TRBV29-1
clone size: .
D gene: TRBD1
J gene: TRBJ2-7